The subject of this entry is one T cell receptor beta chain. Its target is unknown. The whole isolated RNA underwent reverse transcription, so sequencing captured expressed TCRB transcripts. Clones were sequenced by immunoSEQ multiplex PCR, and TCRdb holds only the in-frame ones, with some missing. The table has 100,000 to 150,000 clones, 7% to 10% seen once. This sample was taken from a study of beta chain features in type 1 diabetes. Unmatched junction bases numbered 4, after V lost 4 bases and J lost 2 bases. The CDR3 length is 15 residues. The germline CDR1 and CDR2 sequences are SGHNT and YYREEE (reference sequence). General study results and limits: Within patients, naive, central memory and Treg TCRB repertoires seemed more similar than within healthy donors. Here, the possible influence of HLA type (on TCRB rearrangement) remained unresolved. A moderate, significant TCRB CDR3 shortening appeared in type 1 diabetes across four CD4+ subsets.

Each of the sorted populations had a purity greater than 95%. The V call is TRBV5-4, the J call TRBJ2-5; 11 bases line up with TRBD2. The TCR comes from a man aged 25 to 40 with type 1 diabetes. What was sequenced was central memory CD4+ T cells from blood. In DNA form, the CDR3 reads TGTGCCAGCAGCCCTAGCGGGGGGTCTCAAGAGACCCAGTACTTC. Residues: CASSPSGGSQETQYF. Supplemented by reference TRBV5-4 and TRBJ2-5, the full variable domain reads ETGVTQSPTHLIKTRGQQVTLRCSSQSGHNTVSWYQQALGQGPQFIFQYYREEENGRGNFPPRFSGLQFPNYSSELNVNALELDDSALYLCASSPSGGSQETQYFGPGTRLLVL.